This T cell receptor beta chain came from a study of T cell responses to AZD1222 COVID-19 vaccine. A note on this clone: Antigen: not known.

The protocol was immunoSEQ multiplex PCR, while the TCRdb copy is restricted to in-frame clones and leaves out a portion. Of roughly 150,000 clones listed, about 93% are singletons. Study conclusions and caveats: White British people made up most donors, females outnumbered males, and clonal diversity was possibly underestimated.

The CDR3 totals 15 residues. Trimming took off 0 bases at V and 1 base at J, with 9 bases between the two ends. Per the germline V gene, CDR1 is SEHNR and CDR2 is FQNEAQ (reference sequence). The rearrangement joins TRBV7-9 to TRBJ1-2; D gene ambiguous. The origin of this receptor is an adult who received the AZD1222 COVID-19 vaccine. The source was peripheral blood, collected 28 days after the second AZD1222 dose. Written as DNA, the CDR3 is TGTGCCAGCAGCTTAGCTGTCGGGAGTAACTATGGCTACACCTTC. This sequence encodes CASSLAVGSNYGYTF.